This T cell receptor beta chain was sequenced for a study of patients and donors after allogeneic stem cell transplantation. One entry per CDR3 protein, called by TCRdb with MiXCR from the RT-PCR reads. The table has about 960,000 distinct CDR3 sequences, approximately 18% seen once; the top ten hold 5% to 6.5%. The V gene's germline CDR1 is DFQATT and CDR2 SNEGSKA (reference sequence). CDR3 length equals 14 residues. Trimming cost V 5 bases and J 0 bases, with 11 bases left between them. The TCR sequence derives from a human donor who was either an allogeneic HSCT recipient or a stem cell or donor lymphocyte infusion donor (not recorded which). It is not recorded whose cells these are; they may come from a transplant donor. The chain links TRBV20-1 to TRBJ2-1, with a possible D match to TRBD2 (5 bases). The source material was blood, either unsorted or a sorted T cell fraction (not recorded which). The CDR3 DNA reads as TGCAGTGCTGAAGCGGATAGCTCCTACAATGAGCAGTTCTTC. Its translation: CSAEADSSYNEQFF.